This T cell receptor (beta chain) was found in a study of blood T cells in healthy people across ages. With regard to this clonotype: Its target is not known.

The CDR3 is 15 amino acids. CDR1 is LGHNA and CDR2 is YSLEER in the germline V gene. V gave up 0 bases and J gave up 5 bases, with 8 bases separating them. Study results and caveats: PBMCs went unsorted, and a conclusive naive versus antigen-experienced comparison was therefore prevented. Across samples, TCR beta diversity tracked strongly with naive T cell percentage.

The authors ran a second PCR of 7 to 11 cycles using a sample-barcoded 5' primer and a J-beta primer mix. TCRdb reprocessed the 5' RACE reads via MiXCR and lists one record per CDR3 protein. The sample shows about 1.4 million distinct CDR3 sequences, roughly 64% of them seen only once. The source is a man between 18 and 35 years old in good health. This rearrangement joins TRBV4-3 to TRBJ1-6; D is ambiguous. Source material: blood. The CDR3 sequence is CASSQDVDHNSPLHF. CDR3 DNA sequence: TGCGCCAGCAGCCAAGATGTAGACCATAATTCACCCCTCCACTTT.